The entry below describes one T cell receptor beta chain. Its antigen is unknown. This entry comes from a study of siplizumab effects on memory and regulatory T cells. Regarding the study as a whole: Memory cells seemed less diverse than naive T cells, which also seemed major contributors to the alloresponse. Controls had more than 25% Treg-derived mappable alloreactive CD4+ clones on average, versus less than 70% with siplizumab. Roughly 80-95% of proliferating CD4+ or CD8+ clones defied assignment to a naive or memory phenotype. Whether the proliferating Tregs (from siplizumab cultures) were suppressive was not confirmed.

Germline V gene data show CDR1 as MDHEN and CDR2 as SYDVKM. CDR3 length: 17 amino acids. After removal of 1 base from V and 6 bases from J, the junction contained 11 bases not matched to a gene. Clones were sequenced by immunoSEQ multiplex PCR, and TCRdb holds only the in-frame ones, with some missing. Of approximately 97,000 clones listed, about 90% are singletons. The TCR comes from a human donor in good health. This sequence joins TRBV28 and TRBJ2-1; 8 bases line up with TRBD2. Sequenced material: CD4+ T cells sorted from blood. The CDR3 DNA reads TGTGCCAGCAGTTTATCAGGGGCTATAGCGGGAACCAATGAGCAGTTCTTC. Translation gives CASSLSGAIAGTNEQFF.